This TCR beta chain emerged from a study of blood T cell repertoires in COVID-19 (dated by TCRdb to between 2020 and 2021). As for the study more broadly: The collaborator samples originated in the United States, Italy and Spain and spanned the acute and convalescent phases of COVID-19. Deeply sampled blood TCRbeta repertoires from subjects exposed to, actively infected with, or recovered from COVID-19 were included in the dataset. The repertoires were released in a freely available public database intended as a resource for research on the immune response to SARS-CoV-2. Nearly every sample came with metadata listing a de-identified subject ID, COVID-19 status, age in years and sex. The samples were drawn from two sources: the first 160 participants of the ongoing ImmuneRACE study, and 950 to 1,500 subjects contributed by 6 global collaborators. Where available, HLA class I and class II types were taken from metadata supplied by the sample provider and were not determined by assay-based typing. The material from the prospective study consisted of cDNA or gDNA derived from T cells, B-cell-depleted T cells, or PBMCs. General findings and caveats noted by the study authors: The quantity of clinical and demographic metadata differed by source and by participant and was supplied without curation.

The immunoSEQ Assay, a bias-controlled multiplex PCR, was used to amplify TCRbeta CDR3 regions from genomic DNA. As for how the authors treated the data: The number of nucleated cells in each sample was estimated from the amplification of reference gene primers within the assay. To quantify the absolute abundance of each unique TCRbeta CDR3 rearrangement, sequence reads were collapsed and filtered. For each sample, productive Simpson clonality was calculated as the square root of Simpson's diversity index across productive rearrangements. TCRdb re-hosts the immuneACCESS table, in-frame sequences only. Its copies lack some clones; in the studies checked, an unresolved V gene accounts for under half of them, and the cause for the rest is not known. V, J and clone size are those of that table, while D and trimming were read from the DNA. The sample yields a few hundred thousand clones; about 80% were counted once. The leading ten clones occupy more than 3% of the sample.

Participants in the prospective study were aged 18 to 89 years, lived in under 30 United States geographic areas, and enrolled through a virtual design. To assign participants to cohorts, the prospective study relied on clinical history that participants themselves reported in a screening survey and a study questionnaire. For ImmuneRACE Cohort 3, a participant was defined as recovered based on two consecutive negative NP/OP PCR tests, clearance by a healthcare professional, or resolution of symptoms. Each participant in the prospective study had whole blood, serum and a nasopharyngeal or oropharyngeal swab collected by mobile phlebotomists. Additional blood draws and questionnaires over an approximately two-month period could optionally be provided by prospective study participants. Before DNA extraction, prospective study blood samples were shipped either frozen or at room temperature. As concerns this clone: Its recognized antigen is unknown. There are no base qualities to consult, and no much larger clone falls within one base.

V drops 10 bases and J drops 2 bases, leaving 9 bases in between. From the cysteine up to the phenylalanine, the CDR3 has a length of 11 residues. The entry retains the CDR3 DNA only, 33 bases that are in frame from base 1. The germline V gene yields MNHEY for CDR1 and SVGAGI for CDR2. This sequence originates from a man in his fifties or sixties who had recovered from COVID-19. The chain employs TRBV6-5 and TRBJ2-7, with TRBD1 as a weak D call on 5 bases. Sequenced sample: PBMCs or T cells enriched from blood (not recorded which). The CDR3 has the sequence CATTGTYEQYF. DNA sequence: TGTGCCACCACAGGTACCTACGAGCAGTACTTC.